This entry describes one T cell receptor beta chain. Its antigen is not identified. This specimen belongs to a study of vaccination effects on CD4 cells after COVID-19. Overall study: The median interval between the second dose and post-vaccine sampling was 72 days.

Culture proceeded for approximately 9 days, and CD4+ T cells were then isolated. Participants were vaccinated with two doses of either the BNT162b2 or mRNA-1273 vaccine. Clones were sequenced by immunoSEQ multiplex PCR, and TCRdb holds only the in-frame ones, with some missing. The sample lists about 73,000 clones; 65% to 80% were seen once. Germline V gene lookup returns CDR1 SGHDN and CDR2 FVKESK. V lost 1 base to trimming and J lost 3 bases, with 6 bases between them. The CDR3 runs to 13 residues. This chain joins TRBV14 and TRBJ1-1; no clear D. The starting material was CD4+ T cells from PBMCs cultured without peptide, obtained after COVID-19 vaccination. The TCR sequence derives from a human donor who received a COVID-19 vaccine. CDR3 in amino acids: CASSQAIYTEAFF. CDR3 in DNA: TGTGCCAGCAGCCAAGCCATTTACACTGAAGCTTTCTTT.